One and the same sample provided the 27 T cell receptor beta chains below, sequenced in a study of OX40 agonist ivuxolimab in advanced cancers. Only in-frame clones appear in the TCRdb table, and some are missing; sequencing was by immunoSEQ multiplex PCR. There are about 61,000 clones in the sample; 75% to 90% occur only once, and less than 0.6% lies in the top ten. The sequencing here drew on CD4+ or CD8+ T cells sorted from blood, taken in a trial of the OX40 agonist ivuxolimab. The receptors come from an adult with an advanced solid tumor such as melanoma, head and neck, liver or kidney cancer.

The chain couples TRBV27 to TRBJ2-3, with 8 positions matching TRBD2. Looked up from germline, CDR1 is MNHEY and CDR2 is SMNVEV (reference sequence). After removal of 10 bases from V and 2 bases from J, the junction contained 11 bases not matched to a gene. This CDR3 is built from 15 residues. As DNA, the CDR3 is TGTGCCACCGCCCCCGGGGGGGCCCTCACAGATACGCAGTATTTT. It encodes CATAPGGALTDTQYF.

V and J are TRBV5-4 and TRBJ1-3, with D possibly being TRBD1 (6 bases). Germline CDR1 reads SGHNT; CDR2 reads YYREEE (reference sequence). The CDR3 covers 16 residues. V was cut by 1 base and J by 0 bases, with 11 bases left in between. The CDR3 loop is CASSLTGQSSGNTIYF. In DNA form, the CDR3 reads TGTGCCAGCAGCTTGACAGGGCAGAGCTCTGGAAACACCATATATTTT.

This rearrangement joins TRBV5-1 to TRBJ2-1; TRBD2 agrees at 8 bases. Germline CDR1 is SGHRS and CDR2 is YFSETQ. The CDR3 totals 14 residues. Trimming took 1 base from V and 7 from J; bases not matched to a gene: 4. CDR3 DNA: TGCGCCAGCAGCTTGCCTAGCGGGTGGAATGAGCAGTTCTTC. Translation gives CASSLPSGWNEQFF.

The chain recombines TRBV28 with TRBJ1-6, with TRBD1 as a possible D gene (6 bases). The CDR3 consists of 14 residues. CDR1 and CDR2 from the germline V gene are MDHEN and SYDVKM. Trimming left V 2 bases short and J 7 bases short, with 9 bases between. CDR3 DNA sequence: TGTGCCAGCAGTTTAAGACAGGCAAATTCACCCCTCCACTTT. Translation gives CASSLRQANSPLHF.

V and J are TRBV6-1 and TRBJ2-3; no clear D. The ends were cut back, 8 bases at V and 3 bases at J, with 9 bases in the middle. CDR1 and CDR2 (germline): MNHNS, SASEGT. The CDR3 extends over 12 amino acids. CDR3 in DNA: TGTGCCAGCGGAATGGGGACAGATACGCAGTATTTT. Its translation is CASGMGTDTQYF.

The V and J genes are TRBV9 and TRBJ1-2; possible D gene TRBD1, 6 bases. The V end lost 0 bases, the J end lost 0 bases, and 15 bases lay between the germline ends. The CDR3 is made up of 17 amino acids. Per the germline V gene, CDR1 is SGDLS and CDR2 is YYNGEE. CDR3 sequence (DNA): TGTGCCAGCAGCGTAGAGGGGAGGGACAAAACTAACTATGGCTACACCTTC. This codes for CASSVEGRDKTNYGYTF.

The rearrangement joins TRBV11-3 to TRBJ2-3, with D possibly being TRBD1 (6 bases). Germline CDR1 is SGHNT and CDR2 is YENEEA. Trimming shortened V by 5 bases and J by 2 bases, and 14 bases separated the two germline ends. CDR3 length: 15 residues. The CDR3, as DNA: TGTGCCAGCAGCACAGCGACAGGATTCACAGATACGCAGTATTTT. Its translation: CASSTATGFTDTQYF. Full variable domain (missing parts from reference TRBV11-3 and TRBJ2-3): EAGVVQSPRYKIIEKKQPVAFWCNPISGHNTLYWYLQNLGQGPELLIRYENEEAVDDSQLPKDRFSAERLKGVDSTLKIQPAELGDSAVYLCASSTATGFTDTQYFGPGTRLTVL.

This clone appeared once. The CDR3 DNA reads TGTGCCAGCAGCTTAGACCCGGGGAACACCGGGGAGCTGTTTTTT. Translated, it gives CASSLDPGNTGELFF. The J gene is TRBJ2-2, the V gene TRBV7-6; D not resolved. CDR1 SGHVS and CDR2 FNYEAQ come from the germline V gene. The CDR3 contains 15 residues. Trimming shortened V by 1 base and J by 1 base, and 7 bases separated the two germline ends.

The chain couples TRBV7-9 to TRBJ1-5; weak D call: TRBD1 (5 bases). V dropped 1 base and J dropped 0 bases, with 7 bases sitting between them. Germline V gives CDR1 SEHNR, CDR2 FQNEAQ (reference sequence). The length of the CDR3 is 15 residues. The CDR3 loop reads CASSLGGDSNQPQHF. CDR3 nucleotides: TGTGCCAGCAGCTTAGGGGGGGATAGCAATCAGCCCCAGCATTTT.

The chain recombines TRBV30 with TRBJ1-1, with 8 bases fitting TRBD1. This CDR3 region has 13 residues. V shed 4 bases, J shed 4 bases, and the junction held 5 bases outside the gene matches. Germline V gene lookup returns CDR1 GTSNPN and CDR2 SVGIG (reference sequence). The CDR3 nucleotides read TGTGCCTGGAACTTACAGGGGGGCACTGAAGCTTTCTTT. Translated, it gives CAWNLQGGTEAFF. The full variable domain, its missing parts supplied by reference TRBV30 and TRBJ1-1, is SQTIHQWPATLVQPVGSPLSLECTVEGTSNPNLYWYRQAAGRGLQLLFYSVGIGQISSEVPQNLSASRPQDRQFILSSKKLLLSDSGFYLCAWNLQGGTEAFFGQGTRLTVV.

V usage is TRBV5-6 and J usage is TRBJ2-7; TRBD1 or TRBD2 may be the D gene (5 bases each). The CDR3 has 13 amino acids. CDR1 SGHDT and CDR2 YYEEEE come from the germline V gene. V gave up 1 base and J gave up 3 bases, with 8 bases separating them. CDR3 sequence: CASSLRDRYEQYF. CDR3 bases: TGTGCCAGCAGCTTGCGGGACCGCTACGAGCAGTACTTC.

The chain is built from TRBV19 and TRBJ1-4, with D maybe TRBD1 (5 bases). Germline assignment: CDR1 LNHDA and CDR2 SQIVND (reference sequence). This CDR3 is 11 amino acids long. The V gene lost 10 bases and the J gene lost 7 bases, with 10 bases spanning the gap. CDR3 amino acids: CATSQGEKLFF. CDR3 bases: TGTGCCACCTCCCAGGGTGAAAAACTGTTTTTT.

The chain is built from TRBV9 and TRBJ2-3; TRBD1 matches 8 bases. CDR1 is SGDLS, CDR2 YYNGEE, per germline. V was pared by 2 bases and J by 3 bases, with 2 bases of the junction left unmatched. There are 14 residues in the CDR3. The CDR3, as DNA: TGTGCCAGCAGCGTTCGGACAGGGACAGATACGCAGTATTTT. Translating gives CASSVRTGTDTQYF. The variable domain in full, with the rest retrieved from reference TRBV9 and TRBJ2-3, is DSGVTQTPKHLITATGQRVTLRCSPRSGDLSVYWYQQSLDQGLQFLIQYYNGEERAKGNILERFSAQQFPDLHSELNLSSLELGDSALYFCASSVRTGTDTQYFGPGTRLTVL.

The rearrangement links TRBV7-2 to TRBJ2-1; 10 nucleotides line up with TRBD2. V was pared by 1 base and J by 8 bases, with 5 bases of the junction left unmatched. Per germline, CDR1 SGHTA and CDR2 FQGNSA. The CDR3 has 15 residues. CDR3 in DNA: TGTGCCAGCAGCTTAGAAGCGGGAGGGCCGTATGAGCAGTTCTTC. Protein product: CASSLEAGGPYEQFF.

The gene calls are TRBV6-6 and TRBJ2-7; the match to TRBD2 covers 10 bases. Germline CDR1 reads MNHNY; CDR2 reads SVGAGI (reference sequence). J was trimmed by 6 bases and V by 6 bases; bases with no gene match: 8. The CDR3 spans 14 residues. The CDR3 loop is CASSPESSGSEQYF. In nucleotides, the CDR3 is TGTGCCAGCAGCCCCGAGTCTAGCGGGAGCGAGCAGTACTTC.

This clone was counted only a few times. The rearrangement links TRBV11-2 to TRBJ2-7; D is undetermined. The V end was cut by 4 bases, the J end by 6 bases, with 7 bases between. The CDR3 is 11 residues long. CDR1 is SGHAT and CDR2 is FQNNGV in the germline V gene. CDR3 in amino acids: CASSSYLEQYF. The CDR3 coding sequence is TGTGCCAGCAGCTCTTACCTCGAGCAGTACTTC.

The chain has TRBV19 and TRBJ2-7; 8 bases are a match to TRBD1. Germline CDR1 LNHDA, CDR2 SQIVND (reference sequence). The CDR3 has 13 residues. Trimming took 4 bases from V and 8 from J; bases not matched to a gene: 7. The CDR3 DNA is TGTGCCAGTAGTACCGGGACAGGATTTAAGCAGTACTTC. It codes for CASSTGTGFKQYF.

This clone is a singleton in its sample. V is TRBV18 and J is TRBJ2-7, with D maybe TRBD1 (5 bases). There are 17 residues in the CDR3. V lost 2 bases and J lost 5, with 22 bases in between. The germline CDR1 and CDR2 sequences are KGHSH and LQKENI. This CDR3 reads CASSPGDSGRELNEQYF. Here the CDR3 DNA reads TGTGCCAGCTCACCAGGGGATTCTGGCAGGGAACTTAACGAGCAGTACTTC.

CDR3 sequence reads: CASSMEQGGTDTQYF. CDR3 in DNA: TGTGCCAGTAGTATGGAACAGGGTGGCACAGATACGCAGTATTTT. This chain connects TRBV19 to TRBJ2-3; possibly TRBD1 for D (6 bases). CDR3 length: 15 residues. Germline assignment: CDR1 LNHDA and CDR2 SQIVND (reference sequence). Trimming cost V 3 bases and J 1 base, with 11 bases left between them.

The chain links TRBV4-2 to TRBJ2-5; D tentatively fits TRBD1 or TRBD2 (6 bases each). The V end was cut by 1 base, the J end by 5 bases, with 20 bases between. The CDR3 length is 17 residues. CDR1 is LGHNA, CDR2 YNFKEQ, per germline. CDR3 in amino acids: CASSQGGRMGGQETQYF. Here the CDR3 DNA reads TGTGCCAGCAGCCAAGGGGGTCGGATGGGGGGCCAGGAGACCCAGTACTTC.

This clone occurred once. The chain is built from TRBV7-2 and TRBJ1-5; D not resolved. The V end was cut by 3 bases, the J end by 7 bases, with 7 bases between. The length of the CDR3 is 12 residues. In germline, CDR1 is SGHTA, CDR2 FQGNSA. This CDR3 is CASSLMGQPQHF. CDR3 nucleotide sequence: TGTGCCAGCAGCTTGATGGGGCAGCCCCAGCATTTT.

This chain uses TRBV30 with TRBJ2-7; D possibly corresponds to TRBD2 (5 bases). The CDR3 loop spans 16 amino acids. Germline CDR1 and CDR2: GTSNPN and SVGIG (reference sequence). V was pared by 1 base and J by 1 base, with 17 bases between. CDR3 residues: CAWSGGWRHASYEQYF. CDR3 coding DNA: TGTGCCTGGAGTGGAGGGTGGAGGCATGCTTCCTACGAGCAGTACTTC.

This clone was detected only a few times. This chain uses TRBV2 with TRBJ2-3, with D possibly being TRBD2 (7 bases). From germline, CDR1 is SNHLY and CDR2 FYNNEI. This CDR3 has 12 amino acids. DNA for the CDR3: TGTGCGGGGGCGGGGGAGGCAGATACGCAGTATTTT. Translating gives CAGAGEADTQYF.

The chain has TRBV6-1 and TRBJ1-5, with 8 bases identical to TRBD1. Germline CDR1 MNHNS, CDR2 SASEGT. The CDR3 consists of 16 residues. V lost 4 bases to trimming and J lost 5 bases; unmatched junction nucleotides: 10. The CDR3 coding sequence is TGTGCCAGCAGTGGGGGGACAGGAAGGGGACATCAGCCCCAGCATTTT. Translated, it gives CASSGGTGRGHQPQHF.

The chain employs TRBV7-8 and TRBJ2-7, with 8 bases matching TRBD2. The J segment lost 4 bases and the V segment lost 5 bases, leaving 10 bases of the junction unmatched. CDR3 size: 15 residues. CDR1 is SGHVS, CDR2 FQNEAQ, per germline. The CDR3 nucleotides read TGTGCCAGCAGCAGCCCAACTAGCGGAGATTACGAGCAGTACTTC. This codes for CASSSPTSGDYEQYF.

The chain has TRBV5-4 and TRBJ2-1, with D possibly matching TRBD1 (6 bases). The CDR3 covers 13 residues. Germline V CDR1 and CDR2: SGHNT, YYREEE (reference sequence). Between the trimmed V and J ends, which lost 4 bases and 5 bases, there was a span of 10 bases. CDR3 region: CASSVGQNNEQFF. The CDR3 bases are TGTGCCAGCAGCGTCGGACAGAACAATGAGCAGTTCTTC.

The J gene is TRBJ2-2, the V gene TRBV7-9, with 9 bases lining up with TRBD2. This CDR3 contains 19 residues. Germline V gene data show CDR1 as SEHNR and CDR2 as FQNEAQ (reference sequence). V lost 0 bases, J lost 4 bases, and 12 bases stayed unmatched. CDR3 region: CASSLALAGGPSGTGELFF. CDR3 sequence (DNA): TGTGCCAGCAGCTTAGCGCTGGCGGGAGGGCCATCCGGCACCGGGGAGCTGTTTTTT.